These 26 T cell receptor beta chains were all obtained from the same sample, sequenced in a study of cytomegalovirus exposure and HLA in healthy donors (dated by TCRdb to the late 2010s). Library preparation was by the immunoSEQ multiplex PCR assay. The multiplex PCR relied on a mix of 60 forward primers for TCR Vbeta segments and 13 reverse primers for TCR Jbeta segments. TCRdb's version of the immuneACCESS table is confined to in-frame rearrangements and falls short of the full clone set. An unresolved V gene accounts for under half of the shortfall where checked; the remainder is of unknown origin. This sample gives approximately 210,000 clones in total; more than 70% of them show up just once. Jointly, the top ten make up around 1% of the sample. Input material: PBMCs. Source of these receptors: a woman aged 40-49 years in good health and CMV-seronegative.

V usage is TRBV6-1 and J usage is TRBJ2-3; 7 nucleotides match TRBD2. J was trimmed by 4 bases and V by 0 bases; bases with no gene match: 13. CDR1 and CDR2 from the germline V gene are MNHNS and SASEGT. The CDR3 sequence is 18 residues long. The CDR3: CASSEAPPWGGIADTQYF. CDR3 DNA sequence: TGTGCCAGCAGTGAAGCCCCCCCCTGGGGGGGAATCGCAGATACGCAGTATTTT.

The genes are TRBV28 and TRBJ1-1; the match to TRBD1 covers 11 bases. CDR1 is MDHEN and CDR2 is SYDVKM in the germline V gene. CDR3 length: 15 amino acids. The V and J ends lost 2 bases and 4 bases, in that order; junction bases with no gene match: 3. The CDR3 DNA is TGTGCCAGCAGTTTAGCAGGGACAGGGGGCACTGAAGCTTTCTTT. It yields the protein CASSLAGTGGTEAFF.

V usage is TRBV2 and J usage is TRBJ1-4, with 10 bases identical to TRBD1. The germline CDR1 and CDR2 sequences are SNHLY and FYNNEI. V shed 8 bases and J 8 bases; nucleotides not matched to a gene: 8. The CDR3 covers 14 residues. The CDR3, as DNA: TGTGCCAGCGACAGGGGGCGCGGTCCCGAAAAACTGTTTTTT. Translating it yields CASDRGRGPEKLFF.

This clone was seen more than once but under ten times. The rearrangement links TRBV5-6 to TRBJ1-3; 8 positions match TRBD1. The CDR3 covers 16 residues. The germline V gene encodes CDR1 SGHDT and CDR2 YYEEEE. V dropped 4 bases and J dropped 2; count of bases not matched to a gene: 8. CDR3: CASSPLDREAGNTIYF. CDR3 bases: TGTGCCAGCAGCCCCCTGGACAGGGAAGCTGGAAACACCATATATTTT.

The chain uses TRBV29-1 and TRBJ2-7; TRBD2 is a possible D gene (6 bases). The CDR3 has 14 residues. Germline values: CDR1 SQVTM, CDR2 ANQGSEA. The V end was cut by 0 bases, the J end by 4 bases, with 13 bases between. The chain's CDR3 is CSVEDRIGGYEQYF. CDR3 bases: TGCAGCGTTGAAGACCGGATCGGGGGTTACGAGCAGTACTTC.

CDR3 nucleotide sequence: TGTGCCATCAGTGAGTCAGCGAGAAGTGAAGCTTTCTTT. Encoded protein: CAISESARSEAFF. The chain uses TRBV10-3 and TRBJ1-1; D gene unclear. Looked up from germline, CDR1 is ENHRY and CDR2 is SYGVKD. Deletions cut 0 bases from V and 7 bases from J, with 9 bases between. There are 13 residues in the CDR3.

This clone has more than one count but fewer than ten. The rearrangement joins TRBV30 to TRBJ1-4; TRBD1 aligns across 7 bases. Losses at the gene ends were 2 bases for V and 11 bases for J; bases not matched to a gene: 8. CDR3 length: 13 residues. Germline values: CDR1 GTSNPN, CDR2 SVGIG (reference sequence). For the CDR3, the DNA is TGTGCCTGGAGTTGGAGGGGGCTGGGGAAACTGTTTTTT. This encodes CAWSWRGLGKLFF.

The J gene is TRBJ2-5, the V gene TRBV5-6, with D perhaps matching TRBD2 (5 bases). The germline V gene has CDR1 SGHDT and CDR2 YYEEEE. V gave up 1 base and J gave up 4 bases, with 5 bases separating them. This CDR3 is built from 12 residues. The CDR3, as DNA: TGTGCCAGCAGCTTGCGGGGAGAGACCCAGTACTTC. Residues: CASSLRGETQYF.

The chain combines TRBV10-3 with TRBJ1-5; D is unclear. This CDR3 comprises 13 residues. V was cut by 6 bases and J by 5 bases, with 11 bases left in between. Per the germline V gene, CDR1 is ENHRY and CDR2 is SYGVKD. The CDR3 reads CAIRLDRDQPQHF. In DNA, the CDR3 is TGTGCCATCAGGCTAGACCGCGATCAGCCCCAGCATTTT.

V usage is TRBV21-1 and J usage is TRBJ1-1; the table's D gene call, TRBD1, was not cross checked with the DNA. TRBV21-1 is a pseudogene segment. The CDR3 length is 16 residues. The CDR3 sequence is CASSKVGTEENTEAFF. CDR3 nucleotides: TGTGCCAGCAGCAAAGTAGGGACAGAAGAGAACACTGAAGCTTTCTTT.

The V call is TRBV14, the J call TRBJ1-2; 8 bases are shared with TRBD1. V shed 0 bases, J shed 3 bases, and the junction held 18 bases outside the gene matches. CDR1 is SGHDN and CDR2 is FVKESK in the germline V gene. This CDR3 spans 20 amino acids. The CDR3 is CASSQDLFVSRQGLHYGYTF. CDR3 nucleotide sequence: TGTGCCAGCAGCCAAGATTTGTTCGTTTCTAGACAGGGGCTTCACTATGGCTACACCTTC.

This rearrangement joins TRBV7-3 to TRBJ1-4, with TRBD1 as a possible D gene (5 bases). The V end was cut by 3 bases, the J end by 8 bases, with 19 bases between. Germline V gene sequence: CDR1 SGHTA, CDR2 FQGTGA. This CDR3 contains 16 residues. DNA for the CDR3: TGTGCCAGCAGCTTCCTACTCCCTGGGCAGGGCGAAAAACTGTTTTTT. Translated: CASSFLLPGQGEKLFF.

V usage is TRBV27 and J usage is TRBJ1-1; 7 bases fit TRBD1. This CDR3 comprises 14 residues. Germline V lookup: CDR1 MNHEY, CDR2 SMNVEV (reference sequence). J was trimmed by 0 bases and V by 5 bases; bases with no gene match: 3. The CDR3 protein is CASSPRGLNTEAFF. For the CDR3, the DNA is TGTGCCAGCAGTCCCAGGGGGTTGAACACTGAAGCTTTCTTT.

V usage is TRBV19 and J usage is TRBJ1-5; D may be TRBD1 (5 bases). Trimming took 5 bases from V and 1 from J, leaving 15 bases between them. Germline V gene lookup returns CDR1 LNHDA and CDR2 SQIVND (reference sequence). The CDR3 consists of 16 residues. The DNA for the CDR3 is TGTGCCAGTAGTCATCTGCAGGGCGTGAGCAATCAGCCCCAGCATTTT. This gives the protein CASSHLQGVSNQPQHF.

The CDR3 nucleotides read TGCGCCAGCAGCTACGGGACTCCGCGCGATGAGCAGTTCTTC. The encoded protein is CASSYGTPRDEQFF. The V gene is TRBV5-1, the J gene TRBJ2-1; perhaps TRBD2 as D (6 bases). CDR1 and CDR2 (germline): SGHRS, YFSETQ. This CDR3 comprises 14 residues. The V end was cut by 3 bases, the J end by 8 bases, with 15 bases between.

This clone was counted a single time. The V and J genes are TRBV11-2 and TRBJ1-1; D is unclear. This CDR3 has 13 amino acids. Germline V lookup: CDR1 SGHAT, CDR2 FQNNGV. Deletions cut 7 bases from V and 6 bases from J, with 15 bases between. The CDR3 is CASNEGGLAEAFF. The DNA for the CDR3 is TGTGCCAGCAACGAGGGAGGGTTGGCTGAAGCTTTCTTT. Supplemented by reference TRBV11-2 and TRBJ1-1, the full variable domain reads EAGVAQSPRYKIIEKRQSVAFWCNPISGHATLYWYQQILGQGPKLLIQFQNNGVVDDSQLPKDRFSAERLKGVDSTLKIQPAKLEDSAVYLCASNEGGLAEAFFGQGTRLTVV.

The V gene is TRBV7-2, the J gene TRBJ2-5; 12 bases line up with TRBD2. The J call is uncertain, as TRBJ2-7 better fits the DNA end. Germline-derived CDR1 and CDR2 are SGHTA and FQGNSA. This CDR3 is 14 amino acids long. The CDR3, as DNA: TGTGCCAGCAGCTCTAGCGGGAGGGCGGTCGAGCAGTACTTC. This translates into CASSSSGRAVEQYF.

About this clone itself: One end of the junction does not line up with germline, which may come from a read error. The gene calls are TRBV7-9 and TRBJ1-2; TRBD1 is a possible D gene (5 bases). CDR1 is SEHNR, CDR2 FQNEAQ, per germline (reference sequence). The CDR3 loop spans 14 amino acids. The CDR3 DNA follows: TGTTCCAGCAGCTCGATGACAGCAACGGATGGCTACACCTTC. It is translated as CSSSSMTATDGYTF.

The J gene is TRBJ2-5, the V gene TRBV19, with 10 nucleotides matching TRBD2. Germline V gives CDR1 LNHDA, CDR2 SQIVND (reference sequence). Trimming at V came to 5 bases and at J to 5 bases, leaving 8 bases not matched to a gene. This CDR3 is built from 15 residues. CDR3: CASSLGAGGQETQYF. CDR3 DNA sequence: TGTGCCAGTAGTCTAGGAGCGGGAGGGCAGGAGACCCAGTACTTC.

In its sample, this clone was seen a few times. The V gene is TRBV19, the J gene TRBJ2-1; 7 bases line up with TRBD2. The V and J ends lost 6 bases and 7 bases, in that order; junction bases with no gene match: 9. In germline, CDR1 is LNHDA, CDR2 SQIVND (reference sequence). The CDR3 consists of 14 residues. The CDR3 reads CASSPNGRRNEQFF. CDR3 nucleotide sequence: TGTGCCAGTAGCCCTAACGGGAGGCGGAATGAGCAGTTCTTC.

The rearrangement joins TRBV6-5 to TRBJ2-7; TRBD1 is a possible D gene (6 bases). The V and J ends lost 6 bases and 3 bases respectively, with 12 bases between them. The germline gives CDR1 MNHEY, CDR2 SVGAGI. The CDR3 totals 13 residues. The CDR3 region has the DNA TGTGCCAGCAGATCCGACAGGAACTACGAGCAGTACTTC. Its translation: CASRSDRNYEQYF.

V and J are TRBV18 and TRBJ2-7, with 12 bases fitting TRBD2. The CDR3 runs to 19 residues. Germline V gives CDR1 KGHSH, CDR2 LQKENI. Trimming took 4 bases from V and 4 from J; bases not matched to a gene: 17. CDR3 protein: CASSQFSVLAGGGLYEQYV. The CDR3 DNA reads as TGTGCCAGCTCACAATTTTCCGTACTAGCGGGAGGAGGGTTGTACGAGCAGTACGTC.

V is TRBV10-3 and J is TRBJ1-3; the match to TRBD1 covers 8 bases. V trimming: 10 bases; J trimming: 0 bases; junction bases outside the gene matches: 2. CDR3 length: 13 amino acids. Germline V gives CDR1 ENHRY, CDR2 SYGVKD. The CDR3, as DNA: TGTGCCACCACAGGGGGCTCTGGAAACACCATATATTTT. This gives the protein CATTGGSGNTIYF.

CDR3 in amino acids: CASSWATAPEAFF. The DNA for the CDR3 is TGTGCCAGCAGCTGGGCGACAGCCCCTGAAGCTTTCTTT. V usage is TRBV11-2 and J usage is TRBJ1-1; D perhaps matches TRBD1 (5 bases). The CDR3 contains 13 residues. V was clipped by 4 bases and J by 6 bases, with 12 bases between them. Germline CDR1 reads SGHAT; CDR2 reads FQNNGV.

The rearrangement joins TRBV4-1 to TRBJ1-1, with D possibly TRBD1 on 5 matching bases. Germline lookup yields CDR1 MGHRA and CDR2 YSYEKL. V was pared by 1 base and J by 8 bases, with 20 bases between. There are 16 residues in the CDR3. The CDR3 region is CASSQARTLVLAEAFF. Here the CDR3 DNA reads TGCGCCAGCAGCCAAGCCCGGACACTGGTCCTAGCGGAAGCTTTCTTT.

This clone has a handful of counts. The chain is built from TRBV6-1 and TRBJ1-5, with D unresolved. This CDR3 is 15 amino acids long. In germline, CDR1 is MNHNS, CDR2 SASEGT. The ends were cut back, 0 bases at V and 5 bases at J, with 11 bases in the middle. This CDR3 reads CASSEASGFDQPQHF. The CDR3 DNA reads TGTGCCAGCAGTGAAGCATCGGGGTTTGATCAGCCCCAGCATTTT.